Listed below are T cell receptor beta chains from one sample, sequenced in a study of T cell responses to AZD1222 COVID-19 vaccine. The repertoire was sequenced with immunoSEQ multiplex PCR; TCRdb's copy has only in-frame clones and lacks some. The table records around 100,000 clones, around 90% of them present only once. The sequencing used peripheral blood, collected on day 0 of AZD1222 vaccination. The receptors originated from an adult in good health. The CDR3 runs from the conserved cysteine through the conserved F or W. The D gene is left open where the match is weak. Only some rows state a clone size, as once, few, many or a class for expanded clones.

J | D | size | V | CDR3 | DNA
TRBJ2-3 | TRBD2 | . | TRBV30 | CASTGTSGAGYTDTQYF | TGTGCCTCTACCGGGACTAGCGGAGCCGGTTACACAGATACGCAGTATTTT
TRBJ2-3 | . | . | TRBV11-3 | CASSLTHTDTQYF | TGTGCCAGCAGCTTAACCCACACAGATACGCAGTATTTT
TRBJ2-3 | TRBD1 | . | TRBV11-3 | CASSSGQGRTDTQYF | TGTGCCAGCAGCTCGGGACAGGGGCGCACAGATACGCAGTATTTT
TRBJ2-7 | TRBD2 | . | TRBV27 | CASSTGLVGNEQYF | TGTGCCAGCAGTACGGGACTAGTAGGGAACGAGCAGTACTTC
TRBJ1-5 | . | . | TRBV30 | CAWSVSGRQPQHF | TGTGCCTGGAGTGTATCGGGGCGTCAGCCCCAGCATTTT
TRBJ2-1 | . | once | TRBV21-1 | CASSKGRLASDNEQFF | TGTGCCAGCAGCAAAGGGCGACTAGCTTCAGACAATGAGCAGTTCTTC
TRBJ2-1 | . | . | TRBV18 | CASSPTTFNEQFF | TGTGCCAGCTCCCCTACGACTTTTAATGAGCAGTTCTTC
TRBJ2-1 | . | . | TRBV7-3 | CASSQGRGSNEQFF | TGTGCCAGCAGCCAAGGGAGAGGGTCTAATGAGCAGTTCTTC
TRBJ1-3 | . | . | TRBV25-1 | CASSDRGSGNTIYF | TGCGCCAGCAGTGATAGAGGGTCGGGAAACACCATATATTTT
TRBJ1-3 | . | . | TRBV28 | CASRGSGNTIYF | TGTGCCAGCCGCGGCTCTGGAAACACCATATATTTT
TRBJ2-7 | TRBD1 | few | TRBV7-2 | CASSGQGSYEQYF | TGTGCCAGCAGCGGACAGGGCTCCTACGAGCAGTACTTC
TRBJ1-1 | . | . | TRBV10-3 | CAISWTVNTEAFF | TGTGCCATCAGTTGGACAGTGAACACTGAAGCTTTCTTT
TRBJ1-4 | . | . | TRBV7-9 | CASSFSWDGRNEKLFF | TGTGCCAGCAGCTTTAGCTGGGACGGACGAAATGAAAAACTGTTTTTT
TRBJ2-7 | TRBD2 | . | TRBV6-5 | CASSASGSSSYEQYF | TGTGCCAGCAGCGCTAGCGGGTCAAGCTCCTACGAGCAGTACTTC
TRBJ1-1 | . | . | TRBV19 | CASSISGQRNTEAFF | TGTGCCAGTAGTATAAGCGGCCAGCGCAACACTGAAGCTTTCTTT
TRBJ2-3 | . | . | TRBV28 | CATGGDTQYF | TGTGCGACGGGGGGCGATACGCAGTATTTT
TRBJ2-2 | . | . | TRBV6-2/TRBV6-3 | CASSPPGGTTGELFF | TGTGCCAGCAGTCCCCCTGGGGGTACCACCGGGGAGCTGTTTTTT
TRBJ2-2 | . | . | TRBV6-5 | CASSYQGLGELFF | TGTGCCAGCAGTTACCAGGGGTTGGGGGAGCTGTTTTTT